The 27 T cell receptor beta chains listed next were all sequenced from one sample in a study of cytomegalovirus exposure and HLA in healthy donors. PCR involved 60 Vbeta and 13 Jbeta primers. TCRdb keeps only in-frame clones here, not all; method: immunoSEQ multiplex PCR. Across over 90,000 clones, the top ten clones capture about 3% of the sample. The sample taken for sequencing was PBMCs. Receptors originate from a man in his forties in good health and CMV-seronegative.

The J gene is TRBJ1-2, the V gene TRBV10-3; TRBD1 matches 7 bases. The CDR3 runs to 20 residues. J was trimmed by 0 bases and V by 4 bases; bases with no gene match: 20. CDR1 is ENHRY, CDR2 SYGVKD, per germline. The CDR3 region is CAISGTVPSGTETTNYGYTF. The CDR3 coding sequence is TGTGCCATCAGTGGAACCGTTCCCTCCGGGACAGAGACTACTAACTATGGCTACACCTTC.

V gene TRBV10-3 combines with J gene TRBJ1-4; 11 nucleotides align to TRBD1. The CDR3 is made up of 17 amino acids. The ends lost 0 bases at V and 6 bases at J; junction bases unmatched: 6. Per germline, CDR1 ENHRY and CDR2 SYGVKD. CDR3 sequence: CAISESPVGQGDEKLFF. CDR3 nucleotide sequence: TGTGCCATCAGTGAGTCCCCGGTGGGACAGGGGGATGAAAAACTGTTTTTT.

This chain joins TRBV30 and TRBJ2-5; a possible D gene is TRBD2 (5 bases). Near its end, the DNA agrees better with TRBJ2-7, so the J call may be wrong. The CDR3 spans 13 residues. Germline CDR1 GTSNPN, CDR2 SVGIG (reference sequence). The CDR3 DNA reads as TGTGCCTGGAGTTTGGACTGGGCCTACGAGCAGTACTTC. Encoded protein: CAWSLDWAYEQYF.

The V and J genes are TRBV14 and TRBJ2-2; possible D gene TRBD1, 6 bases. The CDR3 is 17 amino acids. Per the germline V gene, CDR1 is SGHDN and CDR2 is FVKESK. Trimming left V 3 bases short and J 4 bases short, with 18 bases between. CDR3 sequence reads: CASSHLARGRGTGELFF. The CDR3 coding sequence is TGTGCCAGCAGCCACCTAGCCAGGGGTCGGGGCACCGGGGAGCTGTTTTTT.

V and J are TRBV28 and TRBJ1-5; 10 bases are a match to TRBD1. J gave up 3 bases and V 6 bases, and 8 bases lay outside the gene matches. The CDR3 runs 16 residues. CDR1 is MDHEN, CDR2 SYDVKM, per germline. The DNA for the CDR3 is TGTGCCAGCAGCCCATCAGGGACAGGGGCCAATCAGCCCCAGCATTTT. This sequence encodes CASSPSGTGANQPQHF.

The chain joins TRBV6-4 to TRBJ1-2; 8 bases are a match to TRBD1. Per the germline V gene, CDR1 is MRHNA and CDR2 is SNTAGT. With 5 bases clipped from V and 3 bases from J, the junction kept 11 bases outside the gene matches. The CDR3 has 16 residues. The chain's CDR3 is CASSRQGINEDYGYTF. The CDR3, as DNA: TGTGCCAGCAGTAGACAGGGGATCAACGAGGACTATGGCTACACCTTC.

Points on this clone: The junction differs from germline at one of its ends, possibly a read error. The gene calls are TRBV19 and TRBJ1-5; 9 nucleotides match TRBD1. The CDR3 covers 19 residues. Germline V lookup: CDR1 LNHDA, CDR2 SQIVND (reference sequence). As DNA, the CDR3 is TGTGCCAATAGTATATACCGACCAGACAGGGGGGGAGGCAATCAGCCCCAGCATTTT. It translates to CANSIYRPDRGGGNQPQHF. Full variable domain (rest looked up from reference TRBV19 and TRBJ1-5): DGGITQSPKYLFRKEGQNVTLSCEQNLNHDAMYWYRQDPGQGLRLIYYSQIVNDFQKGDIAEGYSVSREKKESFPLTVTSAQKNPTAFYLCANSIYRPDRGGGNQPQHFGDGTRLSIL.

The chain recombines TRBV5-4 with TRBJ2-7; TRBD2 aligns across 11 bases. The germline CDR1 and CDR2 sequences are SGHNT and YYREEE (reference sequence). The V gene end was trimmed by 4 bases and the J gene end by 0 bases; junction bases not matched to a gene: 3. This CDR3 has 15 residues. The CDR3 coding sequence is TGTGCCAGCAGCCAAACTAGCGGGAGCTCCTACGAGCAGTACTTC. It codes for CASSQTSGSSYEQYF. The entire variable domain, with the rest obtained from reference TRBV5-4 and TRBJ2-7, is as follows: ETGVTQSPTHLIKTRGQQVTLRCSSQSGHNTVSWYQQALGQGPQFIFQYYREEENGRGNFPPRFSGLQFPNYSSELNVNALELDDSALYLCASSQTSGSSYEQYFGPGTRLTVT.

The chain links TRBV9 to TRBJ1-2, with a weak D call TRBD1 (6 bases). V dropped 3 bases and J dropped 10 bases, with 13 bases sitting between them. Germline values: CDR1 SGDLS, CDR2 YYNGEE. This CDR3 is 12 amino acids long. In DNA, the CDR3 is TGTGCCAGCAGCGGCGACGGGGGGGCCTACACCTTC. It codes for CASSGDGGAYTF.

The CDR3, as DNA: TGTGCCAGCAGCCCTTGGGGGCGGACGAACACTGAAGCTTTCTTT. Residues: CASSPWGRTNTEAFF. The V call is TRBV28, the J call TRBJ1-1; D perhaps matches TRBD1 (6 bases). This CDR3 is 15 amino acids long. CDR1 MDHEN and CDR2 SYDVKM come from the germline V gene. With 6 bases removed from V and 1 base from J, the gap between germline ends came to 15 bases.

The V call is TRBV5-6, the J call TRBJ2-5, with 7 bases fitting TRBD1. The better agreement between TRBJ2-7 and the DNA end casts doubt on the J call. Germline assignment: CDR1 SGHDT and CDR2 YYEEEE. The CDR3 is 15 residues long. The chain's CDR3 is CASSLGTGPSYEQYF. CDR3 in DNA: TGTGCCAGCAGCTTGGGGACAGGTCCCTCCTACGAGCAGTACTTC.

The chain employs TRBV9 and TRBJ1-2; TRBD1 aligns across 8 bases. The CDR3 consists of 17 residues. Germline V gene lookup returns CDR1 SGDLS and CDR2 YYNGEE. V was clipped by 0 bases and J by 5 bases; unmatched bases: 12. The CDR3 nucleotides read TGTGCCAGCAGCGTAGGGGACAGGCCATCCTTATTTTATGGCTACACCTTC. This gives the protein CASSVGDRPSLFYGYTF.

The CDR3 DNA is TGTGCCAGCAGCCGCGGGACAGGGCAAACCTACGAGCAGTACTTC. Its translation: CASSRGTGQTYEQYF. This chain connects TRBV5-4 to TRBJ2-5; 9 nucleotides match TRBD1. The J call may be faulty, since TRBJ2-7 better matches the DNA end. The CDR3 length is 15 residues. Germline loops: CDR1 SGHNT, CDR2 YYREEE (reference sequence).

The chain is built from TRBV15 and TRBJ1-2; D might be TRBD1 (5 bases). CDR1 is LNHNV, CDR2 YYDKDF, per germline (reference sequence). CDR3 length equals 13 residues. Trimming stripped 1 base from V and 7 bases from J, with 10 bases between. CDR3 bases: TGTGCCACCAGCAGAGCCCAAGGGGTTGGCTACACCTTC. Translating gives CATSRAQGVGYTF.

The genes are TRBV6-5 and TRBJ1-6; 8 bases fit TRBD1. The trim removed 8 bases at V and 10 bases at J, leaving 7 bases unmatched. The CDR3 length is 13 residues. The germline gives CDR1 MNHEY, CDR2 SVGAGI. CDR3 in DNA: TGTGCCAGCCAAGACAGGGGAGCCTCACCCCTCCACTTT. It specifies CASQDRGASPLHF.

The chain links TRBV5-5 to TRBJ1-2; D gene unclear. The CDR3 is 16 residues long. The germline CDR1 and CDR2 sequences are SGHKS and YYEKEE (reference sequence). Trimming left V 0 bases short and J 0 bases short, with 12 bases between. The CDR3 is CASSLDSGGANYGYTF. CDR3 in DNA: TGTGCCAGCAGCTTGGACAGCGGAGGAGCTAACTATGGCTACACCTTC.

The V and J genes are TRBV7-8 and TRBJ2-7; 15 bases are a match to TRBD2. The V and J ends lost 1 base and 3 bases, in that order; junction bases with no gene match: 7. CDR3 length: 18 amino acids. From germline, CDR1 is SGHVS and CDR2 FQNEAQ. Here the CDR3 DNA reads TGTGCCAGCAGCTTAGTTGGGGGACTAGCGGGGGGCCTCTACGAGCAGTACTTC. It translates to CASSLVGGLAGGLYEQYF.

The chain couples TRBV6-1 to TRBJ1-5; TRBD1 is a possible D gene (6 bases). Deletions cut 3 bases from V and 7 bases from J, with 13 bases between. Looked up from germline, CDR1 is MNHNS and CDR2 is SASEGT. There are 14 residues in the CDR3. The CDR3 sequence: CASSDSQGGQPQHF. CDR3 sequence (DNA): TGTGCCAGCAGTGACTCACAGGGCGGGCAGCCCCAGCATTTT.

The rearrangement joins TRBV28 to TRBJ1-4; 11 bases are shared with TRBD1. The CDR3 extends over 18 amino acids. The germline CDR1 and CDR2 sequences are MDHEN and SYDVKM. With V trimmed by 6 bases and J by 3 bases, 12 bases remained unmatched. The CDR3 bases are TGTGCCAGCAGGATCCGGGACAGGGGGGTGTGGGCTAATGAAAAACTGTTTTTT. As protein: CASRIRDRGVWANEKLFF.

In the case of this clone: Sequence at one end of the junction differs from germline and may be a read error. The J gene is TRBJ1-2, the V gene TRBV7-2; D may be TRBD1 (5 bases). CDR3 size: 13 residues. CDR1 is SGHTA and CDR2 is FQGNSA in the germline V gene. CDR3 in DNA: TGTGCCAGCAGCCTAGCCAGGGTGACCGGCTACACCTTC. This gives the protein CASSLARVTGYTF.

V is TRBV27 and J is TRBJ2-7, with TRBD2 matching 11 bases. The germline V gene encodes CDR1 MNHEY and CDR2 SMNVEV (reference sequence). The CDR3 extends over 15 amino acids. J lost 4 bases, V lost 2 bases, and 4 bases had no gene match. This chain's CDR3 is CASSLTTSGSYEQYF. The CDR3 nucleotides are TGTGCCAGCAGTTTAACTACTAGCGGGAGTTACGAGCAGTACTTC.

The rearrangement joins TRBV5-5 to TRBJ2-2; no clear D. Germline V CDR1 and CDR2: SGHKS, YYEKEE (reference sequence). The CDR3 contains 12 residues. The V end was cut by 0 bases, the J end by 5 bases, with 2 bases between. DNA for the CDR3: TGTGCCAGCAGCTTGGCTACCGGGGAGCTGTTTTTT. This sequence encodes CASSLATGELFF.

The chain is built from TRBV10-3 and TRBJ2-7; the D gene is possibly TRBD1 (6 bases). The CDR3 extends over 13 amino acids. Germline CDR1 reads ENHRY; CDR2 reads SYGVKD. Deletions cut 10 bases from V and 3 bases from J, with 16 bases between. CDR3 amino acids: CATENDRNYEQYF. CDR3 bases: TGTGCCACGGAAAATGACAGGAACTACGAGCAGTACTTC.

CDR3 loop: CASSGLRDTGELFF. In nucleotides, the CDR3 is TGCGCCAGCAGTGGGTTGCGGGACACCGGGGAGCTGTTTTTT. The chain has TRBV10-1 and TRBJ2-2, with a weak D call TRBD2 (5 bases). Germline V gene data show CDR1 as WNHNN and CDR2 as SYGVQD (reference sequence). V lost 4 bases, J lost 3 bases, and 9 bases lay in between. CDR3 length equals 14 residues.

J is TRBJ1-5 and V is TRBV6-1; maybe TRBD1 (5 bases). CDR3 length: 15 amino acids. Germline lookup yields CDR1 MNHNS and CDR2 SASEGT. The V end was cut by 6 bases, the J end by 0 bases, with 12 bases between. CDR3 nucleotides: TGTGCCAGCAGGAGGCAGGGCAGTAGCAATCAGCCCCAGCATTTT. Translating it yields CASRRQGSSNQPQHF.

The CDR3 sequence: CASSSEGAGYTF. CDR3 bases: TGTGCCAGCAGCTCGGAGGGGGCTGGCTACACCTTC. The chain is built from TRBV11-2 and TRBJ1-2; 7 bases match TRBD1. This CDR3 contains 12 residues. Germline CDR1 is SGHAT and CDR2 is FQNNGV. The J segment lost 7 bases and the V segment lost 4 bases, leaving 3 bases of the junction unmatched.

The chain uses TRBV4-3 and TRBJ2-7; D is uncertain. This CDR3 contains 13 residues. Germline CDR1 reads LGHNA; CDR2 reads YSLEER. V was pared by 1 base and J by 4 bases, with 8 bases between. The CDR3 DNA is TGCGCCAGCAGCCAAGTTCCAGGTTACGAGCAGTACTTC. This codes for CASSQVPGYEQYF.